This T cell receptor beta chain was sequenced for a study of blood T cell repertoires in COVID-19. Study information: The United States, Italy and Spain supplied acute and convalescent COVID-19 samples. Sample material is recorded as cDNA or gDNA derived from T cells, B-cell-depleted T cells, or PBMCs.

The CDR3 consists of 13 residues. Sequencing used immunoSEQ multiplex PCR; TCRdb keeps in-frame clones, though not all of them. Of over 600,000 clones listed, 90% are singletons. The sample was peripheral blood. The chain links TRBV21-1 to TRBJ2-1; no DNA check was done on the table's D call, TRBD2. TRBV21-1 is given as a pseudogene. The clonotype originates from a woman aged 18-29 years with acute or convalescent COVID-19. The CDR3 nucleotides are TGTGCCAGCAAGGATGCAGAGGAGGGCGAGCAGTTCTTC. Translated, it gives CASKDAEEGEQFF.